The 11 T cell receptor beta chains below all came from one sample that was sequenced in a study of cytomegalovirus exposure and HLA in healthy donors. Both 60 Vbeta primers and 13 Jbeta primers went into the PCR. The method was immunoSEQ multiplex PCR; TCRdb's version includes in-frame clones alone and lacks a portion of them. The table has roughly 120,000 clones, 73% seen once. Sequenced input: PBMCs. The receptors stem from a woman aged 35 to 49 in good health and CMV-seronegative.

This clone showed up just a few times. This chain links TRBV5-1 with TRBJ2-3; TRBD2 agrees at 10 bases. V lost 5 bases to trimming and J lost 4 bases; unmatched junction nucleotides: 10. CDR1 and CDR2 from the germline V gene are SGHRS and YFSETQ. This CDR3 contains 16 residues. CDR3 DNA: TGCGCCAGCAGTCGAAGAAGCGGGGGGGCGGCAGATACGCAGTATTTT. Protein product: CASSRRSGGAADTQYF. The full variable domain, its missing parts supplied by reference TRBV5-1 and TRBJ2-3, is KAGVTQTPRYLIKTRGQQVTLSCSPISGHRSVSWYQQTPGQGLQFLFEYFSETQRNKGNFPGRFSGRQFSNSRSEMNVSTLELGDSALYLCASSRRSGGAADTQYFGPGTRLTVL.

This rearrangement joins TRBV5-1 to TRBJ2-5; 12 bases are a match to TRBD1. Germline V gene sequence: CDR1 SGHRS, CDR2 YFSETQ. This CDR3 has 15 residues. Unmatched junction bases numbered 6, after V lost 4 bases and J lost 5 bases. The CDR3, as DNA: TGCGCCAGCAGCCCGGGACAGGGGGCTTGGGAGACCCAGTACTTC. Its translation is CASSPGQGAWETQYF.

This clone has just one count. The conserved final phenylalanine or tryptophan is absent from the CDR3, which likely points to a read error. Because the CDR3's place on the DNA is in doubt, the DNA is left out and the CDR3 is given as listed by TCRdb. The V gene is TRBV7-7, the J gene TRBJ2-3; the D call of TRBD2 is as the table states it, not checked on the DNA. Germline V gene data show CDR1 as SSHAT and CDR2 as FNYEAQ (reference sequence). The CDR3 length equals 11 residues, ends included. The CDR3 loop is CASSLGGLAGG.

The genes are TRBV27 and TRBJ2-5; TRBD2 matches 7 bases. V dropped 7 bases and J dropped 4; count of bases not matched to a gene: 15. CDR1 is MNHEY and CDR2 is SMNVEV in the germline V gene (reference sequence). There are 16 residues in the CDR3. The CDR3 here is CASTSIPTGGRETQYF. CDR3 nucleotide sequence: TGTGCCAGCACTTCTATCCCCACAGGCGGGAGAGAGACCCAGTACTTC.

The sample holds a few counts of this clone. The rearrangement uses TRBV4-3 and TRBJ2-5, with 12 bases identical to TRBD1. V lost 2 bases to trimming and J lost 7 bases; unmatched junction nucleotides: 17. The germline CDR1 and CDR2 sequences are LGHNA and YSLEER. This CDR3 region has 19 residues. Written as DNA, the CDR3 is TGCGCCAGCAGCCAAAGGGGTCGGGACAGGGGGCCCCGAGGGGGGACCCAGTACTTC. Its protein product is CASSQRGRDRGPRGGTQYF.

This chain links TRBV28 with TRBJ1-4; no clear D. Trimming removed 6 bases at V and 3 bases at J, with 11 bases between. The germline CDR1 and CDR2 sequences are MDHEN and SYDVKM. The length of the CDR3 is 14 residues. The CDR3 spells CASSQSTPNEKLFF. CDR3 in DNA: TGTGCCAGCAGCCAAAGTACACCTAATGAAAAACTGTTTTTT.

This chain uses TRBV11-2 with TRBJ1-1, with 9 positions matching TRBD1. The CDR3 extends over 17 amino acids. The J segment lost 0 bases and the V segment lost 5 bases, leaving 10 bases of the junction unmatched. Germline V gene sequence: CDR1 SGHAT, CDR2 FQNNGV. The CDR3 DNA is TGTGCCAGCAGCCCGACCACAGGGGACAGGGTGAACACTGAAGCTTTCTTT. It is translated as CASSPTTGDRVNTEAFF.

This sequence joins TRBV7-2 and TRBJ1-6, with 9 bases identical to TRBD1. Germline V gives CDR1 SGHTA, CDR2 FQGNSA. The CDR3 sequence is 13 residues long. With 6 bases clipped from V and 13 bases from J, the junction kept 7 bases outside the gene matches. CDR3 DNA: TGTGCCAGCAGTTCCGGGACAGGGCTCCCCCTCCACTTT. This translates into CASSSGTGLPLHF.

This chain uses TRBV2 with TRBJ1-4; 10 bases match TRBD1. CDR3 length equals 16 residues. CDR1 is SNHLY, CDR2 FYNNEI, per germline. V dropped 6 bases and J dropped 3; count of bases not matched to a gene: 7. In nucleotides, the CDR3 is TGTGCCAGCAGCAAGGGGACAGGGGTTGCTAATGAAAAACTGTTTTTT. This translates into CASSKGTGVANEKLFF.

V is TRBV21-1 and J is TRBJ2-5; the D segment call TRBD1 is taken from the table without a DNA check. TRBV21-1 constitutes a pseudogene. The CDR3 is 16 residues long. CDR3 bases: TGTGCCAGCAGCAAAGGCCGGACAGGGGTACAAGAGACCCAGTACTTC. Protein sequence: CASSKGRTGVQETQYF.

This clone turned up a few times. This chain uses TRBV6-5 with TRBJ1-1; tentative D call: TRBD1 (5 bases). Germline CDR1 and CDR2: MNHEY and SVGAGI. The CDR3 totals 14 residues. V was trimmed by 7 bases and J by 4 bases, leaving 16 bases between them. Here the CDR3 reads CASTPGPGITEAFF. The CDR3 coding sequence is TGTGCCAGCACCCCCGGCCCAGGGATCACTGAAGCTTTCTTT.